The 31 T cell receptor beta chains below come from one sample, sequenced in a study of early T cells in non-severe SARS-CoV-2 infection. Using its own MiXCR run on the 5' RACE reads, TCRdb lists one record per CDR3 protein. Among 30,000 to 35,000 distinct CDR3 sequences listed, around 7% were seen once. The starting material was whole blood, obtained at baseline. Receptors were obtained from an adult who was a healthcare worker with PCR-confirmed SARS-CoV-2 infection or an uninfected control (not recorded which).

CDR3 in amino acids: CASSPGGPQTNQPQHF. DNA of the CDR3: TGTGCCAGTAGTCCCGGGGGACCGCAGACCAATCAGCCCCAGCATTTT. The chain joins TRBV19 to TRBJ1-5, with D tentatively TRBD1 (5 bases). There are 16 residues in the CDR3. V was shortened by 5 bases and J by 3 bases, with 17 bases between the two germline ends. The V gene's germline CDR1 is LNHDA and CDR2 SQIVND (reference sequence).

This clonotype has more than one count but fewer than ten. This chain joins TRBV12-3 or TRBV12-4 and TRBJ1-6; D is possibly TRBD1 (5 bases). The V end lost 6 bases, the J end lost 7 bases, and 10 bases lay between the germline ends. There are 13 residues in the CDR3. The chain's CDR3 is CASSRDGNSPLHF. The CDR3 coding sequence is TGTGCCAGCAGCAGGGACGGGAATTCACCCCTCCACTTT.

The chain carries TRBV7-3 and TRBJ2-3; tentatively, D is TRBD1 or TRBD2 (5 bases each). The CDR3 loop spans 15 amino acids. The ends were cut back, 6 bases at V and 7 bases at J, with 20 bases in the middle. CDR1 and CDR2 from the germline V gene are SGHTA and FQGTGA. The CDR3 nucleotides read TGTGCCAGCAGTTCCGGGACCCCGGGCATGAATACGCAGTATTTT. It is translated as CASSSGTPGMNTQYF.

Ten or more counts support this clonotype. V gene TRBV28 combines with J gene TRBJ2-3, with 10 bases that match TRBD2. The CDR3 has 16 amino acids. V was clipped by 5 bases and J by 2 bases; unmatched bases: 7. Germline V lookup: CDR1 MDHEN, CDR2 SYDVKM. DNA of the CDR3: TGTGCCAGCAGTCAGCTTACTAGCGGGAACACAGATACGCAGTATTTT. It is translated as CASSQLTSGNTDTQYF.

This clonotype was counted at least ten times. The chain recombines TRBV7-6 with TRBJ2-5, with D perhaps given as TRBD1 or TRBD2 (5 bases each). V was clipped by 8 bases and J by 3 bases, with 22 bases between them. CDR3 length: 16 residues. The germline gives CDR1 SGHVS, CDR2 FNYEAQ. The CDR3 nucleotides read TGTGCCAGCTCGCTATGGGGCCGAGGGGATGAAGAGACCCAGTACTTC. Translating gives CASSLWGRGDEETQYF.

The chain employs TRBV19 and TRBJ2-5, with 11 bases identical to TRBD2. CDR1 and CDR2 (germline): LNHDA, SQIVND (reference sequence). V shed 5 bases and J 0 bases; nucleotides not matched to a gene: 5. This CDR3 spans 16 amino acids. This CDR3 is CASSFLAGGDQETQYF. The CDR3 region has the DNA TGTGCCAGTAGTTTCTTAGCGGGAGGGGACCAAGAGACCCAGTACTTC.

V and J are TRBV7-2 and TRBJ1-2; maybe TRBD1 (6 bases). Per the germline V gene, CDR1 is SGHTA and CDR2 is FQGNSA. V lost 1 base to trimming and J lost 7 bases, with 13 bases between them. The CDR3 extends over 14 amino acids. CDR3 region: CASSLDLGARGYTF. CDR3 nucleotide sequence: TGTGCCAGCAGCTTAGATCTGGGGGCGCGTGGCTACACCTTC.

In this sample, this clonotype turned up many times. CDR3: CASSLGAGSTEAFF. Written as DNA, the CDR3 is TGTGCCAGCAGCTTAGGGGCAGGAAGCACTGAAGCTTTCTTT. The chain couples TRBV11-2 to TRBJ1-1, with D unresolved. Trimming removed 1 base at V and 4 bases at J, with 10 bases between. This CDR3 spans 14 amino acids. In germline, CDR1 is SGHAT, CDR2 FQNNGV.

V and J are TRBV12-3 or TRBV12-4 and TRBJ1-6; D remains unclear. There are 14 residues in the CDR3. Trimming cost V 8 bases and J 6 bases, with 14 bases left between them. This chain's CDR3 is CASADLSLNSPLHF. CDR3 nucleotides: TGTGCCAGCGCCGATCTGAGTCTTAATTCACCCCTCCACTTT.

This clonotype has ten or more counts. The V gene is TRBV2, the J gene TRBJ2-1, with 9 bases aligning to TRBD1. In germline, CDR1 is SNHLY, CDR2 FYNNEI. V lost 5 bases to trimming and J lost 3 bases; unmatched junction nucleotides: 5. The CDR3 consists of 15 residues. The CDR3 is CASSLQGAVYNEQFF. DNA of the CDR3: TGTGCCAGCAGTTTACAGGGGGCGGTCTACAATGAGCAGTTCTTC.

V is TRBV7-3 and J is TRBJ2-3; D may be TRBD1 (5 bases). This CDR3 is 15 amino acids long. V lost 1 base and J lost 3, with 11 bases in between. CDR1 SGHTA and CDR2 FQGTGA come from the germline V gene. CDR3 in amino acids: CASSLKGRETDTQYF. DNA of the CDR3: TGTGCCAGCAGCTTAAAGGGCAGGGAAACAGATACGCAGTATTTT.

This clonotype has just a few counts. This rearrangement joins TRBV15 to TRBJ2-3; either TRBD1 or TRBD2 may supply D (5 bases each). This CDR3 spans 15 amino acids. V was shortened by 0 bases and J by 2 bases, with 9 bases between the two germline ends. Per the germline V gene, CDR1 is LNHNV and CDR2 is YYDKDF (reference sequence). The CDR3 reads CATSRERGFTDTQYF. CDR3 coding DNA: TGTGCCACCAGCAGAGAGAGGGGCTTCACAGATACGCAGTATTTT.

This clonotype was counted only a few times. V gene TRBV6-5 combines with J gene TRBJ1-1; D remains unclear. This CDR3 has 13 amino acids. V lost 4 bases and J lost 1, with 7 bases in between. CDR1 is MNHEY and CDR2 is SVGAGI in the germline V gene. CDR3 sequence (DNA): TGTGCCAGCAGTTCCTCAGCGAACACTGAAGCTTTCTTT. This translates into CASSSSANTEAFF.

This clonotype was recorded many times. The V call is TRBV28, the J call TRBJ1-1, with no clear D. Trimming removed 7 bases at V and 3 bases at J, with 9 bases between. CDR1 and CDR2 from the germline V gene are MDHEN and SYDVKM. This CDR3 contains 12 residues. CDR3 region: CASKEGYTEAFF. In DNA form, the CDR3 reads TGTGCCAGCAAGGAAGGGTACACTGAAGCTTTCTTT. Drawing the rest from reference TRBV28 and TRBJ1-1, the complete variable domain is DVKVTQSSRYLVKRTGEKVFLECVQDMDHENMFWYRQDPGLGLRLIYFSYDVKMKEKGDIPEGYSVSREKKERFSLILESASTNQTSMYLCASKEGYTEAFFGQGTRLTVV.

In its sample, this clonotype was seen a few times. The rearrangement joins TRBV6-4 to TRBJ2-1, with 7 positions matching TRBD2. Trimming removed 0 bases from V and 3 bases from J; junction bases left unmatched: 2. CDR1 is MRHNA, CDR2 SNTAGT, per germline. The CDR3 totals 15 residues. The CDR3 protein is CASSDSGTNYNEQFF. CDR3 sequence (DNA): TGTGCCAGCAGTGACTCCGGGACTAACTACAATGAGCAGTTCTTC.

This clonotype was counted many times. The chain recombines TRBV20-1 with TRBJ2-7; a weak D match, TRBD1 (6 bases). From germline, CDR1 is DFQATT and CDR2 SNEGSKA (reference sequence). The CDR3 contains 16 residues. V was clipped by 3 bases and J by 2 bases, with 20 bases between them. The CDR3 region has the DNA TGCAGTGCTAGGACACCTAACAGGGCTTCGACCTACGAGCAGTACTTC. Amino acids: CSARTPNRASTYEQYF.

Ten or more counts support this clonotype. The chain carries TRBV5-6 and TRBJ2-7; tentatively, D is TRBD1 or TRBD2 (6 bases each). Trimming shortened V by 1 base and J by 3 bases, and 14 bases separated the two germline ends. Germline CDR1 reads SGHDT; CDR2 reads YYEEEE. This CDR3 is built from 15 residues. CDR3 in amino acids: CASSLMQGGHYEQYV. CDR3 DNA sequence: TGTGCCAGCAGCTTGATGCAAGGGGGGCACTACGAGCAGTACGTC.

Many counts were recorded for this clonotype. The chain joins TRBV5-4 to TRBJ2-3; maybe TRBD2 (6 bases). The CDR3 sequence is 16 residues long. The germline V gene encodes CDR1 SGHNT and CDR2 YYREEE (reference sequence). V was shortened by 3 bases and J by 0 bases, with 14 bases between the two germline ends. CDR3: CASSSTGTVSTDTQYF. CDR3 in DNA: TGTGCCAGCAGCTCCACCGGGACTGTCAGCACAGATACGCAGTATTTT.

This clonotype was seen more than once but under ten times. The genes are TRBV12-3 or TRBV12-4 and TRBJ2-1; the D gene could be TRBD1 or TRBD2 (5 bases each). V was trimmed by 4 bases and J by 0 bases, leaving 16 bases between them. The CDR3 is 17 residues long. The chain's CDR3 is CASSSRETFSSYNEQFF. The CDR3 DNA reads TGTGCCAGCAGTTCCAGGGAGACGTTCAGCTCCTACAATGAGCAGTTCTTC.

The J gene is TRBJ2-5, the V gene TRBV20-1, with 7 bases identical to TRBD1. Germline CDR1 and CDR2: DFQATT and SNEGSKA (reference sequence). The CDR3 consists of 15 residues. J was trimmed by 5 bases and V by 3 bases; bases with no gene match: 12. CDR3 in amino acids: CSASGDSFPRETQYF. Here the CDR3 DNA reads TGCAGTGCTAGTGGGGACAGTTTCCCTCGGGAGACCCAGTACTTC.

Ten or more counts support this clonotype. The chain is built from TRBV20-1 and TRBJ2-1; 13 bases are shared with TRBD2. The CDR3 runs 14 residues. J gave up 2 bases and V 6 bases, and 1 base lay outside the gene matches. Germline V lookup: CDR1 DFQATT, CDR2 SNEGSKA (reference sequence). The CDR3 region has the DNA TGCAGTGCCGGGACTAGCGGGACCTACAATGAGCAGTTCTTC. It codes for CSAGTSGTYNEQFF.

This clonotype was picked up a small number of times. The chain links TRBV20-1 to TRBJ1-6; D is possibly TRBD1 (5 bases). V lost 4 bases and J 0 bases, leaving 10 bases between the germline ends. Germline CDR1 reads DFQATT; CDR2 reads SNEGSKA (reference sequence). The CDR3 extends over 15 amino acids. The CDR3 DNA is TGCAGTGCTACAGGGCTAAGCTCCTATAATTCACCCCTCCACTTT. Its translation is CSATGLSSYNSPLHF.

This clonotype was recorded many times. The chain employs TRBV12-5 and TRBJ1-2; no reliable D call. The V end lost 2 bases, the J end lost 4 bases, and 11 bases lay between the germline ends. This CDR3 has 14 amino acids. CDR1 is LGHNT, CDR2 FRNRAP, per germline. CDR3 bases: TGTGCTAGTGGTTTGCGGCTACTTGGCTATGGCTACACCTTC. It translates to CASGLRLLGYGYTF.

The rearrangement joins TRBV11-2 to TRBJ1-1, with D uncertain. V dropped 0 bases and J dropped 0 bases, with 8 bases sitting between them. The CDR3 consists of 15 residues. The germline CDR1 and CDR2 sequences are SGHAT and FQNNGV. Written as DNA, the CDR3 is TGTGCCAGCAGCTTAGACGATGGAGTGAACACTGAAGCTTTCTTT. The encoded protein is CASSLDDGVNTEAFF.

This clonotype has a count of ten or more. V and J are TRBV11-2 and TRBJ1-4, with TRBD1 matching over 8 bases. Germline values: CDR1 SGHAT, CDR2 FQNNGV. The ends lost 4 bases at V and 9 bases at J; junction bases unmatched: 10. CDR3 length: 15 residues. The CDR3: CASSSWGQDLQKLFF. The CDR3, as DNA: TGTGCCAGCAGCTCCTGGGGACAGGATCTGCAAAAACTGTTTTTT. Filled out from reference TRBV11-2 and TRBJ1-4, the complete variable domain reads EAGVAQSPRYKIIEKRQSVAFWCNPISGHATLYWYQQILGQGPKLLIQFQNNGVVDDSQLPKDRFSAERLKGVDSTLKIQPAKLEDSAVYLCASSSWGQDLQKLFFGSGTQLSVL.

The chain recombines TRBV6-5 with TRBJ1-1; unclear D gene. Trimming removed 2 bases at V and 0 bases at J, with 7 bases between. The CDR3 runs to 14 residues. From germline, CDR1 is MNHEY and CDR2 SVGAGI. The CDR3 region is CASSYQAVNTEAFF. The CDR3 coding sequence is TGTGCCAGCAGTTACCAGGCGGTGAACACTGAAGCTTTCTTT.

In this sample, this clonotype turned up a few times. The chain is built from TRBV7-3 and TRBJ2-1, with no clear D. This CDR3 spans 13 amino acids. The V end lost 5 bases, the J end lost 4 bases, and 9 bases lay between the germline ends. Germline V gives CDR1 SGHTA, CDR2 FQGTGA. CDR3 amino acids: CASSTTVYNEQFF. CDR3 bases: TGTGCCAGCAGCACGACCGTTTACAATGAGCAGTTCTTC.

This clonotype was seen only a few times. The chain joins TRBV7-9 to TRBJ1-1, with D unresolved. Trimming took 4 bases from V and 0 from J, leaving 6 bases between them. CDR3 length equals 13 residues. Germline CDR1 reads SEHNR; CDR2 reads FQNEAQ (reference sequence). The CDR3 DNA reads as TGTGCCAGCAGCTCCGGTTTGAACACTGAAGCTTTCTTT. Protein: CASSSGLNTEAFF.

This clonotype has just a few counts. The V call is TRBV6-1, the J call TRBJ1-2; 12 bases are a match to TRBD1. There are 15 residues in the CDR3. The germline V gene encodes CDR1 MNHNS and CDR2 SASEGT. The junction had 12 bases not matched to a gene; V was cut back by 8 bases and J by 8 bases. CDR3: CASFSPGQGAYGYTF. CDR3 DNA: TGTGCCAGCTTTAGTCCGGGACAGGGGGCATACGGCTACACCTTC.

This clonotype appeared many times. The chain is built from TRBV14 and TRBJ2-7; D ambiguous. The CDR3 totals 13 residues. The germline gives CDR1 SGHDN, CDR2 FVKESK. V was cut by 0 bases and J by 4 bases, with 7 bases left in between. CDR3 coding DNA: TGTGCCAGCAGCCAAGATTTCGGTTACGAGCAGTACTTC. Translating it yields CASSQDFGYEQYF. Full variable domain (outside the CDR3, taken from reference TRBV14 and TRBJ2-7): EAGVTQFPSHSVIEKGQTVTLRCDPISGHDNLYWYRRVMGKEIKFLLHFVKESKQDESGMPNNRFLAERTGGTYSTLKVQPAELEDSGVYFCASSQDFGYEQYFGPGTRLTVT.

V and J are TRBV20-1 and TRBJ2-3; a possible D gene is TRBD1 (5 bases). This CDR3 is 12 amino acids long. Looked up from germline, CDR1 is DFQATT and CDR2 is SNEGSKA (reference sequence). CDR3 DNA: TGCAGGGCCAGGGTTTTGACAGATACGCAGTATTTT. As protein: CRARVLTDTQYF.